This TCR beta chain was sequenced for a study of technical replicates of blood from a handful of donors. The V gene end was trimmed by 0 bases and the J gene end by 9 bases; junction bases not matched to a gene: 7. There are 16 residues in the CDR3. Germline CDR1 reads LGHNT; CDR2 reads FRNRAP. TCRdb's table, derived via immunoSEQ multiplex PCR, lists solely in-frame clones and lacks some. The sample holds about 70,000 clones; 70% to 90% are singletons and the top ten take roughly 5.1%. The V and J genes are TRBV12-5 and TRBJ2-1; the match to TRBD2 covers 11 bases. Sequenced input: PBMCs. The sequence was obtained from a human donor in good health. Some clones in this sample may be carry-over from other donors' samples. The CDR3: CASGLVLAGVRAEQFF. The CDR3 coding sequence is TGTGCTAGTGGTTTGGTACTAGCGGGAGTTCGGGCTGAGCAGTTCTTC.